This T cell receptor (beta chain) was sequenced for a study of CD4+ T cells in melanoma. Sequencing was performed with immunoSEQ multiplex PCR; in TCRdb, only in-frame clones are kept and a portion is missing. This table holds around 100,000 clones, around 92% found once. This CDR3 is 18 amino acids long. The germline V gene has CDR1 SNHLY and CDR2 FYNNEI. The V and J ends lost 6 bases and 6 bases, in that order; junction bases with no gene match: 15. The sequencing sample was made of peripheral blood. This rearrangement joins TRBV2 to TRBJ2-1; TRBD2 matches 12 bases. The source of this sequence is a human donor with melanoma. The CDR3 is CASRLRTSGAFVGNEQFF. CDR3 sequence (DNA): TGTGCCAGCAGATTGCGGACTAGCGGGGCTTTTGTCGGCAATGAGCAGTTCTTC. The whole variable domain, filled in from reference TRBV2 and TRBJ2-1, reads EPEVTQTPSHQVTQMGQEVILRCVPISNHLYFYWYRQILGQKVEFLVSFYNNEISEKSEIFDDQFSVERPDGSNFTLKIRSTKLEDSAMYFCASRLRTSGAFVGNEQFFGPGTRLTVL.